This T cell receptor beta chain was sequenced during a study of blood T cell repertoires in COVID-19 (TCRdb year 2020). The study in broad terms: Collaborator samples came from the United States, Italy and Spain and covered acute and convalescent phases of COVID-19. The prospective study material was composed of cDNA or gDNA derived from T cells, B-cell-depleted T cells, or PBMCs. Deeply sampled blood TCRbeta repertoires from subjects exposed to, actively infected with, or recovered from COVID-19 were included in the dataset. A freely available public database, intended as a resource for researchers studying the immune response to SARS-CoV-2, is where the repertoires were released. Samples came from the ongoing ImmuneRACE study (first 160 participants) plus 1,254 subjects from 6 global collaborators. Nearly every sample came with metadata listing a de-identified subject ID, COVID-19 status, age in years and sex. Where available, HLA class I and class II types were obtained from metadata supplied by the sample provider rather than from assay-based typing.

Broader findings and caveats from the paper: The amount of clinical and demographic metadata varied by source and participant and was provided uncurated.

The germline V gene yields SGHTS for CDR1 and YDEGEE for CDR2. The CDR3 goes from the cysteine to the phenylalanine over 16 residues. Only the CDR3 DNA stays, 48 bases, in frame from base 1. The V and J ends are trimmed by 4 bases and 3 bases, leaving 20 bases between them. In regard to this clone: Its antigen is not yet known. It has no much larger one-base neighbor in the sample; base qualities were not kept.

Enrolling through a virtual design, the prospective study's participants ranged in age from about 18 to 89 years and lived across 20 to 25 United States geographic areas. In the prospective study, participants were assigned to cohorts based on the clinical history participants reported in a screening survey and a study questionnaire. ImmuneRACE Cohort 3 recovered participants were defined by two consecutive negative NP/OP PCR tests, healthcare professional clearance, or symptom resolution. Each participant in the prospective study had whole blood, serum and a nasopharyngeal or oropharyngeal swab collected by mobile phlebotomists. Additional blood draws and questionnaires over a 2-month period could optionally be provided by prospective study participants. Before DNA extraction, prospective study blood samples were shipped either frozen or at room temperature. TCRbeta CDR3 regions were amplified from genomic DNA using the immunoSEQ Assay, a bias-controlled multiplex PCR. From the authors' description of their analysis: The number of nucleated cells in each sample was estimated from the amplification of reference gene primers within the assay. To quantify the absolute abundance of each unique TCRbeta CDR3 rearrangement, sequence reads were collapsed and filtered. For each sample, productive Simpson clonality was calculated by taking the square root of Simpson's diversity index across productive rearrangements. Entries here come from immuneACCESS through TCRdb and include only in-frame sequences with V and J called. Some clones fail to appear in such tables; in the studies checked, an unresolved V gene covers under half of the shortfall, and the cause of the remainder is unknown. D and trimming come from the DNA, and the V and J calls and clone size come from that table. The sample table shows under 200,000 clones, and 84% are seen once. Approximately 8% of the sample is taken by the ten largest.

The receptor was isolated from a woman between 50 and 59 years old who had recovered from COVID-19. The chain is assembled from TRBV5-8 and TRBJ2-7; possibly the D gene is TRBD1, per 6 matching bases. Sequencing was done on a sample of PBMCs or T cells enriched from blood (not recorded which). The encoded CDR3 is CASSSYRVEKVYEQYF. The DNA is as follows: TGTGCCAGCAGCAGCTACAGGGTAGAAAAAGTCTACGAGCAGTACTTC.